The 5 T cell receptor beta chains in this list originate from one sample, sequenced in a study of CD8+CD57+ T cells in acquired aplastic anemia. For CDR3 and TCR beta VDJ profiling, genomic DNA was the template used. TCRdb redid the calling of the reads with MiXCR, one entry per CDR3 protein. The sample shows 60,000 or so distinct CDR3 sequences, over 45% of them seen only once. The specimen was sorted CD4+, CD8+, or CD8+CD57+ T cells (not recorded which) from PBMCs. Receptors originate from a human donor in good health, serving as a control.

The chain links TRBV2 to TRBJ2-3, with 13 bases aligning to TRBD2. V lost 5 bases, J lost 4 bases, and 3 bases stayed unmatched. The CDR3 sequence is 15 residues long. Germline values: CDR1 SNHLY, CDR2 FYNNEI. CDR3 bases: TGTGCCAGCAGTACTAGCGGGAGGGGCGCAGATACGCAGTATTTT. This sequence encodes CASSTSGRGADTQYF.

The rearrangement links TRBV15 to TRBJ2-7; a possible D gene is TRBD1 (6 bases). Per the germline V gene, CDR1 is LNHNV and CDR2 is YYDKDF (reference sequence). CDR3 size: 15 residues. Trimming pared 3 bases from V and 3 bases from J, leaving 15 bases between. The CDR3 DNA reads as TGTGCCACCAGCAGGGGCAGGGGTATTAGCTACGAGCAGTACTTC. Its protein product is CATSRGRGISYEQYF.

J is TRBJ1-5 and V is TRBV10-1; 7 nucleotides line up with TRBD1. Losses at the gene ends were 6 bases for V and 4 bases for J; bases not matched to a gene: 9. The CDR3 loop spans 15 amino acids. Per germline, CDR1 WNHNN and CDR2 SYGVQD (reference sequence). The CDR3 region has the DNA TGCGCCAGCAGCCAAGGGGGACAGCCAAATCAGCCCCAGCATTTT. Amino acid sequence: CASSQGGQPNQPQHF.

This rearrangement joins TRBV10-3 to TRBJ2-1, with 9 bases lining up with TRBD2. CDR1 and CDR2 from the germline V gene are ENHRY and SYGVKD. The CDR3 extends over 14 amino acids. J lost 4 bases, V lost 10 bases, and 8 bases had no gene match. The CDR3 spells CASQRTSVYNEQFF. The CDR3 DNA is TGTGCCAGCCAGAGGACTAGCGTATACAATGAGCAGTTCTTC.

The chain carries TRBV20-1 and TRBJ2-3, with 9 bases aligning to TRBD1. V lost 0 bases and J lost 2; bases outside the gene matches: 3. The CDR3 is made up of 15 amino acids. Germline CDR1 reads DFQATT; CDR2 reads SNEGSKA (reference sequence). The CDR3 spells CSARDGDRDTDTQYF. CDR3 DNA sequence: TGCAGTGCTAGAGATGGGGACAGGGACACAGATACGCAGTATTTT.